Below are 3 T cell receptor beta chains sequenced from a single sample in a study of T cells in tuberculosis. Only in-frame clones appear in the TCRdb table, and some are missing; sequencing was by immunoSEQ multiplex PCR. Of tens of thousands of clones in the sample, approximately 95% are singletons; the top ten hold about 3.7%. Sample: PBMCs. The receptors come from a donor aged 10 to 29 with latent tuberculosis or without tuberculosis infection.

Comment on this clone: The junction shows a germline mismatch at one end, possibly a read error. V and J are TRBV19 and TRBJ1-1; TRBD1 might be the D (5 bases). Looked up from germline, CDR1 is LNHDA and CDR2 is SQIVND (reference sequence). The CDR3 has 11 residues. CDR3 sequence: CASSIGQTDYF. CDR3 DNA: TGTGCCAGTAGTATCGGACAAACGGATTACTTT.

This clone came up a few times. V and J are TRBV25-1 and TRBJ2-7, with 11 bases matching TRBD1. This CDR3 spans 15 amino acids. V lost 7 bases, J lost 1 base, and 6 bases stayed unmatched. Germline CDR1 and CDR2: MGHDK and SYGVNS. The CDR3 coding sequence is TGTGCCAGCACGAACGGGACAGGGGGTTCCTACGAGCAGTACTTC. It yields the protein CASTNGTGGSYEQYF.

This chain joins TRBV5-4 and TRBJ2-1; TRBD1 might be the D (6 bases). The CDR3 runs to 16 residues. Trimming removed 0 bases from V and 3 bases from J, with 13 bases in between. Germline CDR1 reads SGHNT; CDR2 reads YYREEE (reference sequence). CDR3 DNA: TGTGCCAGCAGCTTGGGGGGCGCAGGGGACTACAATGAGCAGTTCTTC. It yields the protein CASSLGGAGDYNEQFF.